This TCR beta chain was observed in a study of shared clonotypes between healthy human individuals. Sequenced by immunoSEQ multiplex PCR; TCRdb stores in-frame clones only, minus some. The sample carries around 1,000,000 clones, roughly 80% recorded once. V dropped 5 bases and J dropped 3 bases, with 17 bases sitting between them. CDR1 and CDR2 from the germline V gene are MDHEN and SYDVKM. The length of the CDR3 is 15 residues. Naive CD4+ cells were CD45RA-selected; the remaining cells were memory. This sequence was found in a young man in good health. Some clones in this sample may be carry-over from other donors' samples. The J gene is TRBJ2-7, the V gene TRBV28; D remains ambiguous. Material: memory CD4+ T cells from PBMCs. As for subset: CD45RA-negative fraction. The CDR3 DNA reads TGTGCCAGCAGTAAGACCGGCACTCCCCTCTACGAGCAGTACTTC. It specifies CASSKTGTPLYEQYF.